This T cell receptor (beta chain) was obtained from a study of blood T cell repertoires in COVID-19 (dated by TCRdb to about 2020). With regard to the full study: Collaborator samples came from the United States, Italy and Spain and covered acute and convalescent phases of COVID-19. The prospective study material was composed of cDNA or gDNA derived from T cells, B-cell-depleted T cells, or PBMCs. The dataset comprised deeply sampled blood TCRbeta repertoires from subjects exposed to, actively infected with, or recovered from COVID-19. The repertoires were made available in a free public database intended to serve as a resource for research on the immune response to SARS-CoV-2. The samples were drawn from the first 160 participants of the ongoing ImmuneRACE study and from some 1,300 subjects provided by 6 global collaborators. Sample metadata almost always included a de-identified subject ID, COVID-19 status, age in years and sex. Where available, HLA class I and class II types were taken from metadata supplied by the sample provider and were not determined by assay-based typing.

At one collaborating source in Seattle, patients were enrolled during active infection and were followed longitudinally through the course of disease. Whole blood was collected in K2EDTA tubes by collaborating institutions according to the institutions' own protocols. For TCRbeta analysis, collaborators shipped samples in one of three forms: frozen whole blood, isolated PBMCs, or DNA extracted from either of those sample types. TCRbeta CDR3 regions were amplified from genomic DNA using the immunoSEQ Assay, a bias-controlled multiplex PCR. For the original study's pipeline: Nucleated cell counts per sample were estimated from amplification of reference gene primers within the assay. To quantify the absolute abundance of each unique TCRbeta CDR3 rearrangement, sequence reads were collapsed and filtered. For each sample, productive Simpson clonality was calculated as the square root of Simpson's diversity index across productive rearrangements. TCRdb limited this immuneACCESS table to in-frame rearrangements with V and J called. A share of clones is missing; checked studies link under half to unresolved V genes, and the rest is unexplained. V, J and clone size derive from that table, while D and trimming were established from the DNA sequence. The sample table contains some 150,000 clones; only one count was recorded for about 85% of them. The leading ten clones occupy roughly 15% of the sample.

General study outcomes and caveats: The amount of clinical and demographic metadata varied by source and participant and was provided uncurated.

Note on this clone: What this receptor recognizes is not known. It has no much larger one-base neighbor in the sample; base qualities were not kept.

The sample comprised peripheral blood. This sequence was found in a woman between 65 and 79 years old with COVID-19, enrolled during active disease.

The nucleotide sequence reads as follows: TGTGCCAGCAGGGGCCTAGCGGGCGGGAATGAGCAGTTCTTC. The resulting protein is CASRGLAGGNEQFF. The chain joins TRBV2 to TRBJ2-1, and TRBD2 aligns with 8 junction nucleotides. Clipping removes 6 bases from V and 7 bases from J, with 8 as the unmatched junction base count. Measured from the cysteine to the phenylalanine, the CDR3 is 14 residues long. Only CDR3 DNA is held: 42 bases, read in frame from base 1. According to the germline V gene, CDR1 reads SNHLY and CDR2 reads FYNNEI.